In this sample, the clone carrying this T cell receptor beta chain turned up a few times. Its antigen is as yet unknown. The data were obtained in a study of cytomegalovirus exposure and HLA in healthy donors. Findings and limits, study-wide: A classifier reportedly called cytomegalovirus status with high sensitivity and specificity. Later, an analysis found that common viral pathogens appeared to be linked with several of the most significant clusters.

Both 60 Vbeta primers and 13 Jbeta primers went into the PCR. TCRdb's table, derived via immunoSEQ multiplex PCR, lists solely in-frame clones and lacks some. The sample holds about 200,000 clones; over 75% are singletons and the top ten take 1.5% to 2%. Germline V lookup: CDR1 ENHRY, CDR2 SYGVKD. The CDR3 contains 14 residues. Trimming took off 4 bases at V and 3 bases at J, with 9 bases between the two ends. V gene TRBV10-3 combines with J gene TRBJ1-4; D unresolved. This TCR was sampled from a man between 18 and 29 years old in good health and CMV-seronegative. Sequenced: PBMCs. For the CDR3, the DNA is TGTGCCATCAGTGCAACAGTCTCTAATGAAAAACTGTTTTTT. Its protein is CAISATVSNEKLFF.